This entry concerns a single T cell receptor (beta chain). This specimen belongs to a study of blood T cell repertoires in COVID-19. The overall study: Researchers got acute and convalescent COVID-19 samples from the United States, Italy and Spain.

In the source study's methods: Amplification with reference gene primers provided the estimates of nucleated cell counts. Profiling relied on immunoSEQ multiplex PCR, and the TCRdb table lists in-frame clones only, not all of them. The V and J calls and the clone size are those of that table, but D and trimming were determined from the DNA. The sample includes more than 250,000 clones, about nine tenths of them seen just once. The CDR3 runs to 15 residues. CDR1 LGHNA and CDR2 YSLEER come from the germline V gene. Trimming cost V 0 bases and J 6 bases, with 15 bases left between them. V usage is TRBV4-3 and J usage is TRBJ2-7, with D unclear. Sequencing used peripheral blood. The source is a middle-aged man with active or convalescent COVID-19. The CDR3 coding sequence is TGCGCCAGCAGCCAAGATCCCCTCCTAACCGGCGAGCAGTACTTC. This encodes CASSQDPLLTGEQYF.